The 7 T cell receptor beta chains given below trace back to one sample, sequenced in a study of OX40 agonist ivuxolimab in advanced cancers. Data came from immunoSEQ multiplex PCR; TCRdb stores just in-frame clones and leaves some out. The sample contains tens of thousands of clones, about 88% of which appear only once. Sequencing used CD4+ or CD8+ T cells sorted from blood, obtained in a trial of the OX40 agonist ivuxolimab. These receptors were collected from an adult with an advanced solid tumor such as melanoma, head and neck, liver or kidney cancer.

This clone has just one count. The V call is TRBV11-2, the J call TRBJ2-5; D tentatively fits TRBD1 or TRBD2 (5 bases each). Trimming took 3 bases from V and 5 from J, leaving 13 bases between them. In germline, CDR1 is SGHAT, CDR2 FQNNGV. The CDR3 spans 14 residues. CDR3 residues: CASSLRGAWETQYF. DNA of the CDR3: TGTGCCAGCAGCTTGAGGGGTGCGTGGGAGACCCAGTACTTC.

The chain carries TRBV5-1 and TRBJ1-5; TRBD1 agrees at 8 bases. The length of the CDR3 is 16 residues. With 2 bases clipped from V and 7 bases from J, the junction kept 11 bases outside the gene matches. Germline V gives CDR1 SGHRS, CDR2 YFSETQ. DNA for the CDR3: TGCGCCAGCAGCTTCCCCACCACAGGGACAGGCCAGCCCCAGCATTTT. Its translation is CASSFPTTGTGQPQHF. The whole variable domain, remainder taken from reference TRBV5-1 and TRBJ1-5, is KAGVTQTPRYLIKTRGQQVTLSCSPISGHRSVSWYQQTPGQGLQFLFEYFSETQRNKGNFPGRFSGRQFSNSRSEMNVSTLELGDSALYLCASSFPTTGTGQPQHFGDGTRLSIL.

V gene TRBV11-3 combines with J gene TRBJ2-1, with 8 bases lining up with TRBD1. V shed 0 bases and J 4 bases; nucleotides not matched to a gene: 2. Germline V gene lookup returns CDR1 SGHNT and CDR2 YENEEA. The CDR3 consists of 15 residues. CDR3 nucleotides: TGTGCCAGCAGCTTAGAACAGGGGGGATACAATGAGCAGTTCTTC. This gives the protein CASSLEQGGYNEQFF.

J is TRBJ2-1 and V is TRBV11-2; TRBD2 aligns across 9 bases. The CDR3 sequence is 15 residues long. Germline assignment: CDR1 SGHAT and CDR2 FQNNGV. V dropped 0 bases and J dropped 12; count of bases not matched to a gene: 9. The CDR3 DNA sequence: TGTGCCAGCAGCTTAGATTTGGGCGGGAGGGATAGGCAGTTCTTC. Amino acid sequence: CASSLDLGGRDRQFF.

The chain carries TRBV11-2 and TRBJ1-4, with D maybe TRBD1 (6 bases). Deletions cut 5 bases from V and 3 bases from J, with 16 bases between. Germline-derived CDR1 and CDR2 are SGHAT and FQNNGV. The CDR3 is made up of 16 amino acids. CDR3 DNA: TGTGCCAGCAGCCCCCTGGGCGGGGGCCCTAATGAAAAACTGTTTTTT. Translation gives CASSPLGGGPNEKLFF. Looking up the rest from reference TRBV11-2 and TRBJ1-4 gives the full variable domain: EAGVAQSPRYKIIEKRQSVAFWCNPISGHATLYWYQQILGQGPKLLIQFQNNGVVDDSQLPKDRFSAERLKGVDSTLKIQPAKLEDSAVYLCASSPLGGGPNEKLFFGSGTQLSVL.

The chain is built from TRBV29-1 and TRBJ2-5, with TRBD2 identical over 10 bases. CDR1 and CDR2 from the germline V gene are SQVTM and ANQGSEA. The CDR3 covers 14 residues. The junction had 4 bases not matched to a gene; V was cut back by 4 bases and J by 2 bases. CDR3 DNA: TGCAGCGTTGGGACTAGCGGACGTCAAGAGACCCAGTACTTC. It specifies CSVGTSGRQETQYF.

The chain couples TRBV23-1 to TRBJ2-5; 11 bases are a match to TRBD2. TRBV23-1 is reported as an ORF; its role is uncertain. V shed 3 bases, J shed 5 bases, and the junction held 11 bases outside the gene matches. CDR3 size: 17 residues. For the CDR3, the DNA is TGCGCCAGCAGTCAGTGCGGGACTAGCGGTTCGGAGGAGACCCAGTACTTC. It yields the protein CASSQCGTSGSEETQYF.